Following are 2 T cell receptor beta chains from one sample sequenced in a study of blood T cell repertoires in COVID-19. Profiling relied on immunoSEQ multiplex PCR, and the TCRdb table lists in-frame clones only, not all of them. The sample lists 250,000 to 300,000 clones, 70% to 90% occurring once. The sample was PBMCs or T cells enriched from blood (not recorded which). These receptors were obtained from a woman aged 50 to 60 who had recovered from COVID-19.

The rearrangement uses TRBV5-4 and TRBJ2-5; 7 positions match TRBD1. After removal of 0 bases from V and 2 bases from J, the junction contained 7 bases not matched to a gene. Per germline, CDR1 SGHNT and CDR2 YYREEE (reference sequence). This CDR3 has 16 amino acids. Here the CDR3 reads CASSLARLQGQETQYF. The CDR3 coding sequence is TGTGCCAGCAGCTTGGCCAGGTTACAGGGGCAAGAGACCCAGTACTTC.

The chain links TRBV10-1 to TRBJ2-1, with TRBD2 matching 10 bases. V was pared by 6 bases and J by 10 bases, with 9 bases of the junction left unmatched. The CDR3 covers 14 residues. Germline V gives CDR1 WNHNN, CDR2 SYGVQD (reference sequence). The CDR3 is CASRQAGGPWEQFF. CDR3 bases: TGCGCCAGCAGACAAGCGGGAGGGCCGTGGGAGCAGTTCTTC.